This record looks at one TCR beta chain sequence and its context. The antigen is not known. The entry originates in a study of chemoradiotherapy in HPV16-positive cancers. As for the study in general: A couple of HPV16-positive patients' cells yielded candidate HPV-specific clones and common motifs. Whole-study findings and limits: Only a couple of HPV16-positive patients supplied the functional HPV-specificity definition. Candidate HPV-specific clones and E7-related TCR motifs grew in tumor during treatment. Better recurrence-free survival went with HPV-responsive T-cell expansion in HPV16-positive patients.

Between the trimmed V and J ends, which lost 3 bases and 7 bases, there was a span of 13 bases. Germline V lookup: CDR1 ENHRY, CDR2 SYGVKD. The CDR3 length is 13 residues. Sequenced by immunoSEQ multiplex PCR; TCRdb stores in-frame clones only, minus some. Among about 68,000 clones, around nine tenths were seen once, and the ten largest hold 4.2%. The clonotype comes from a human donor with HPV-associated anogenital cancer. V and J are TRBV10-3 and TRBJ2-7; D ambiguous. The starting material was blood, obtained from a patient who underwent chemoradiotherapy. The CDR3 coding sequence is TGTGCCATCAGTGAAGCGTTGGTGGGGGAGCAGTACTTC. Translated, it gives CAISEALVGEQYF.